Below, 6 T cell receptor beta chains from the same sample are listed, as sequenced in a study of blood T cell repertoires in COVID-19. The method was immunoSEQ multiplex PCR; TCRdb's version includes in-frame clones alone and lacks a portion of them. The table records more than 200,000 clones, 75% to 90% of them present only once. The sample was peripheral blood. These receptors were obtained from a young man with active or convalescent COVID-19.

The DNA for the CDR3 is TGTGCCAGCAGCCAGACGAGGACAATCAAGCAAGAGACCCAGTACTTC. It yields the protein CASSQTRTIKQETQYF. The rearrangement uses TRBV7-8 and TRBJ2-5; perhaps TRBD1 as D (5 bases). The CDR3 loop spans 16 amino acids. From germline, CDR1 is SGHVS and CDR2 FQNEAQ. The germline V and J ends were trimmed by 5 bases and 2 bases, with 18 bases remaining between them.

The genes are TRBV21-1 and TRBJ2-5; the table's D call TRBD2 went unverified against the DNA. TRBV21-1 is termed a pseudogene. The CDR3 runs 18 residues. DNA of the CDR3: TGTGCCAGCAGCACGCCTCTCGGGACTAGCGGGGGGGAAGAGACCCAGTACTTC. Its translation: CASSTPLGTSGGEETQYF.

The CDR3 region is CASSAGTSGGSDTQYF. The CDR3 DNA follows: TGCGCCAGCAGTGCCGGGACTAGCGGGGGATCTGATACGCAGTATTTT. The chain joins TRBV10-1 to TRBJ2-3; the match to TRBD2 covers 14 bases. The CDR3 is 16 amino acids. The germline gives CDR1 WNHNN, CDR2 SYGVQD (reference sequence). The J segment lost 6 bases and the V segment lost 4 bases, leaving 6 bases of the junction unmatched.

The chain joins TRBV4-2 to TRBJ1-4; D is unresolved. V gave up 6 bases and J gave up 7 bases, with 6 bases separating them. There are 11 residues in the CDR3. Per the germline V gene, CDR1 is LGHNA and CDR2 is YNFKEQ. CDR3 DNA: TGTGCCAGCAGGAGTGGTGAAAAACTGTTTTTT. Translated: CASRSGEKLFF.

The J gene is TRBJ2-7, the V gene TRBV27, with 10 bases matching TRBD1. In germline, CDR1 is MNHEY, CDR2 SMNVEV (reference sequence). The CDR3 totals 14 residues. With 6 bases clipped from V and 2 bases from J, the junction kept 4 bases outside the gene matches. CDR3 protein: CASRGTGEAYEQYF. DNA of the CDR3: TGTGCCAGCAGGGGGACAGGGGAGGCCTACGAGCAGTACTTC.

The rearrangement joins TRBV18 to TRBJ1-1; a possible D gene is TRBD1 (5 bases). The CDR3 contains 15 residues. Looked up from germline, CDR1 is KGHSH and CDR2 is LQKENI. The germline V and J ends were trimmed by 3 bases and 1 base, with 12 bases remaining between them. The CDR3 region has the DNA TGTGCCAGCTCACCCCGTCAGGGCGGGAACACTGAAGCTTTCTTT. Protein sequence: CASSPRQGGNTEAFF.